Reported below is one T cell receptor (beta chain). Only in-frame clones appear in the TCRdb table, and some are missing; sequencing was by immunoSEQ multiplex PCR. The sample carries tens of thousands of clones, about 86% recorded once. The data derive from a study of blood T cell repertoires in COVID-19. At the level of the study: The analysed material was cDNA or gDNA that came from T cells, B-cell-depleted T cells, or PBMCs.

CDR1 is SGHDT, CDR2 YYEEEE, per germline. CDR3 length equals 13 residues. J gave up 6 bases and V 0 bases, and 3 bases lay outside the gene matches. Sequenced material: peripheral blood. The chain employs TRBV5-6 and TRBJ2-7; 7 bases agree with TRBD1. This sequence originates from a woman older than 75 in a cohort sampled during active or convalescent COVID-19. The CDR3 DNA follows: TGTGCCAGCAGCTTGGGAGGGGGCGGCGAGCAGTACTTC. Protein: CASSLGGGGEQYF.